The entry that follows covers one TCR beta chain sequence. Its antigen is not yet known. The sample holds no much larger clone one base away, and base qualities are not on file. The donors were included in the validation cohort of 100 to 150 subjects, a group kept apart from the roughly 670-subject first cohort. This entry belongs to a study of cytomegalovirus exposure and HLA in healthy donors (TCRdb year 2017). Regarding the complete study: According to a later analysis, one platform produced both the 120 validation repertoires and the 666 repertoires of the first cohort. A separate validation cohort of roughly 130 different subjects was used in addition to the 666-subject first cohort. The study combined high-throughput TCR immunosequencing, statistical association of individual TCRs with disease status, and machine learning to predict cytomegalovirus infection status. The aim of the study was to test whether cataloging public T cell receptors could identify signatures of past pathogen exposure. Study-wide findings and limitations: A few of the identified cytomegalovirus-associated TCR beta chains were confirmed in vitro to be specific for cytomegalovirus antigens. In the study, 150 to 200 TCR beta chains were listed as associated with cytomegalovirus. Most TCR sequences were observed very rarely across donors, whereas some public TCRs were present in many individuals. According to the authors, the approach could potentially be generalized to other disease states and immunological phenotypes. The classifier was reported to diagnose cytomegalovirus status with high specificity and sensitivity in both the original and validation cohorts. Of the cluster scores, 94% were above 0 in a later analysis, which found that TCRs clustered in the first cohort also tended to co-occur in the roughly 130 validation repertoires. All 120 or so repertoires were used to score co-occurrence in the validation cohort in a later analysis, because that analysis had no HLA typing for the cohort.

Library method: the immunoSEQ multiplex PCR assay. In the paper's pipeline: A statistical classification framework was built for diagnosing cytomegalovirus status from the catalog of TCR beta chain sequences. TCRdb re-hosts the immuneACCESS table, in-frame sequences only. Its copies lack some clones; in the studies checked, an unresolved V gene accounts for under half of them, and the cause for the rest is not known. The V and J calls and clone size come from that table; D and trimming were worked out from the DNA. The sample data list some 120,000 clones, and approximately 91% of these were observed just once. Roughly 2% of the sample goes to the ten largest clones. V gives up 1 base and J gives up 8 bases, and the segment between their germline ends measures 17 bases. The CDR3 measures 16 amino acids from cysteine to phenylalanine. The kept DNA is CDR3 alone, 48 bases in frame from the first base. The CDR1 and CDR2 encoded by the germline V gene are LGHNA and YNFKEQ.

Sequenced sample: PBMCs. Recombination joined TRBV4-2 with TRBJ1-4; the D gene assignment is ambiguous. The TCR was taken from a young woman in good health and CMV-seronegative. The bases read TGTGCCAGCAGCCAAGCGGTCGGAGGGCTTGGGGAAAAACTGTTTTTT. Translation gives CASSQAVGGLGEKLFF.